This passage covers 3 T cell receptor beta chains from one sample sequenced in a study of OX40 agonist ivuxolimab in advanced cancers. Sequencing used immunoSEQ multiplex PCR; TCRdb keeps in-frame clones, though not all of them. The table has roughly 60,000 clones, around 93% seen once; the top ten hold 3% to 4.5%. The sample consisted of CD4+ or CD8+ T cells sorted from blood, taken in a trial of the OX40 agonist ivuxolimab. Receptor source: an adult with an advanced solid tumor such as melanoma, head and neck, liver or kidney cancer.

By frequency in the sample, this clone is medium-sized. In DNA form, the CDR3 reads TGTGCCAGCAGCCCACTGGCGGGGGGTTCCTACGAGCAGTACTTC. As protein: CASSPLAGGSYEQYF. The J gene is TRBJ2-7, the V gene TRBV7-2; 8 positions match TRBD2. This CDR3 has 15 residues. Looked up from germline, CDR1 is SGHTA and CDR2 is FQGNSA. Trimming removed 5 bases from V and 1 base from J; junction bases left unmatched: 7.

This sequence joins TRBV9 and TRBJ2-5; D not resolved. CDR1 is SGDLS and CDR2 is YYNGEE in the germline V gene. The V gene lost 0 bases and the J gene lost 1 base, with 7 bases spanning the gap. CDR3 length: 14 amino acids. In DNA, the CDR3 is TGTGCCAGCAGCGTAGGGCTTTCCCAAGAGACCCAGTACTTC. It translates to CASSVGLSQETQYF.

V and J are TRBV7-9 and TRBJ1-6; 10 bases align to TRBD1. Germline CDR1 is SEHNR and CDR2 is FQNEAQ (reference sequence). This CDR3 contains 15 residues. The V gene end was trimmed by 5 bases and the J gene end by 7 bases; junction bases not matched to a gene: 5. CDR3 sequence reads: CASSGPGQGNSPLHF. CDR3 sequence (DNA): TGTGCCAGCAGCGGTCCGGGACAGGGGAATTCACCCCTCCACTTT.